One T cell receptor beta chain is described in this entry. Sequencing used immunoSEQ multiplex PCR; TCRdb keeps in-frame clones, though not all of them. The data show over 250,000 clones, roughly 86% seen once. The data belong to a study of blood T cell repertoires in COVID-19. The V gene end was trimmed by 6 bases and the J gene end by 5 bases; junction bases not matched to a gene: 11. This CDR3 is built from 16 residues. Germline lookup yields CDR1 SGHTA and CDR2 FQGNSA. The chain couples TRBV7-2 to TRBJ1-1, with TRBD1 identical over 11 bases. This receptor was identified in a woman aged 18-29 years who had recovered from COVID-19. Sequencing input: PBMCs or T cells enriched from blood (not recorded which). The CDR3 loop reads CASSPLGQGARTEAFF. CDR3 in DNA: TGTGCCAGCAGTCCGCTAGGACAGGGGGCGCGAACTGAAGCTTTCTTT.